A selection of T cell receptor beta chains follows, all from one sample in a study of blood T cell repertoires in COVID-19. The data were produced by immunoSEQ multiplex PCR, yet TCRdb's version contains in-frame clones alone and is incomplete. The sample carries approximately 240,000 clones, roughly 80% recorded once. The sample comprised peripheral blood. Source of these receptors: a woman in her sixties who had recovered from COVID-19. CDR3s include the opening cysteine and the closing phenylalanine or tryptophan. The order of the fields is CDR3 DNA, CDR3 protein, V gene, clone size, D gene, J gene. D genes are given only for firm matches. Clone size, where shown, is once, few, many, or a class for clones that have expanded.

DNA: TGTGCCAGCAGCTTATCCGGGACAGGTATCTACGAGCAGTACTTC; CDR3: CASSLSGTGIYEQYF; V: TRBV7-9; size: -; D: TRBD1; J: TRBJ2-7
DNA: TGTGCCAGCAGTGACCATGACGGGGCTGGGGCCAACGTCCTGACTTTC; CDR3: CASSDHDGAGANVLTF; V: TRBV25-1; size: -; D: -; J: TRBJ2-6
DNA: TGTGCCAGCAGTGATTTGAGGGTTGGCTGGACTAATGAAAAACTGTTTTTT; CDR3: CASSDLRVGWTNEKLFF; V: TRBV25-1; size: few; D: -; J: TRBJ1-4
DNA: TGCGCCAGCAGCTTACAGTTGAACACTGAAGCTTTCTTT; CDR3: CASSLQLNTEAFF; V: TRBV5-1; size: -; D: -; J: TRBJ1-1
DNA: TGTGCCAGCAGCTCCACAGGGGGCGGTGGAAAACTGTTTTTT; CDR3: CASSSTGGGGKLFF; V: TRBV7-3; size: -; D: TRBD1; J: TRBJ1-4
DNA: TGTGCCAGCAGTGATTTGGCAGGGGTTGGAGAAAAACTGTTTTTT; CDR3: CASSDLAGVGEKLFF; V: TRBV6-1; size: -; D: -; J: TRBJ1-4
DNA: TGTGCCAGCAGGCCCCCGGGACTAGCGACAGATACGCAGTATTTT; CDR3: CASRPPGLATDTQYF; V: TRBV6-5; size: -; D: TRBD2; J: TRBJ2-3
DNA: TGTGCCTGGGGTAATAAGGCAGGGTACGAGCAGTACTTC; CDR3: CAWGNKAGYEQYF; V: TRBV30; size: -; D: -; J: TRBJ2-7
DNA: TGTGCCTGGAGTGTGGAGCGGGCTTTAGAAGATACGCAGTATTTT; CDR3: CAWSVERALEDTQYF; V: TRBV30; size: -; D: -; J: TRBJ2-3
DNA: TGTGCCAGTACCCTTGGACTCGGCGAGCAGTACTTC; CDR3: CASTLGLGEQYF; V: TRBV19; size: -; D: -; J: TRBJ2-7
DNA: TGTGCCAGCAGCTGGGGACAGGAGCAGTACTTC; CDR3: CASSWGQEQYF; V: TRBV7-2; size: -; D: TRBD1; J: TRBJ2-7
DNA: TGCGCCAGCAGCTTGGGACAGGGGAGCCACGAGCAGTACTTC; CDR3: CASSLGQGSHEQYF; V: TRBV5-1; size: -; D: TRBD1; J: TRBJ2-7
DNA: TGTGCCAGCAGCCTCCGGGGGGGGGATACGCAGTATTTT; CDR3: CASSLRGGDTQYF; V: TRBV4-2; size: -; D: TRBD2; J: TRBJ2-3
DNA: TGTGCCAGCAGCCCGAGACAGGGGACTGAAGCTTTCTTT; CDR3: CASSPRQGTEAFF; V: TRBV7-9; size: -; D: TRBD1; J: TRBJ1-1
DNA: TGTGCCAGCAGTTACAGTCCCGGGGGGTCATCACCCCTCCACTTT; CDR3: CASSYSPGGSSPLHF; V: TRBV6-6; size: -; D: -; J: TRBJ1-6
DNA: TGTGCCAGCAGAGGGGAGGGGTTTTGGCACACTGAAGCTTTCTTT; CDR3: CASRGEGFWHTEAFF; V: TRBV27; size: -; D: -; J: TRBJ1-1
DNA: TGTGCCAGCAGTTCCTCCGGGACAGGGGGAATCTACAATGAGCAGTTCTTC; CDR3: CASSSSGTGGIYNEQFF; V: TRBV27; size: -; D: TRBD1; J: TRBJ2-1
DNA: TGTGCCAGCACGATTCGCGGGGAGACCGGGGAGCTGTTTTTT; CDR3: CASTIRGETGELFF; V: TRBV6-5; size: -; D: -; J: TRBJ2-2
DNA: TGTGCCAGCAGAGACAGGGTAGCCTATGGCTACACCTTC; CDR3: CASRDRVAYGYTF; V: TRBV7-2; size: -; D: TRBD1; J: TRBJ1-2
DNA: TGTGCCATCAGTGATTATGGAGAAGGATTCGCGGATACGCAGTATTTT; CDR3: CAISDYGEGFADTQYF; V: TRBV10-3; size: -; D: -; J: TRBJ2-3
DNA: TGCGCCAGCAGCTACGGACCGCGGGGGGCCCAGTACTTC; CDR3: CASSYGPRGAQYF; V: TRBV4-3; size: few; D: TRBD2; J: TRBJ2-5
DNA: TGTGCCAGCTCCCGACAGTTTCGGCAGGAGACCCAGTACTTC; CDR3: CASSRQFRQETQYF; V: TRBV18; size: -; D: -; J: TRBJ2-5
DNA: TGTGCCAGCAGCCACATACTAGCGGGGTTAAACACCGGGGAGCTGTTTTTT; CDR3: CASSHILAGLNTGELFF; V: TRBV14; size: few; D: TRBD2; J: TRBJ2-2
DNA: TGTGCCAGCAGTTACGTGGGGGGGTCTTTCTACGAGCAGTACTTC; CDR3: CASSYVGGSFYEQYF; V: TRBV6-2/TRBV6-3; size: -; D: TRBD2; J: TRBJ2-7
DNA: TGTGCCAGCAGCTCGGGACAGGGCTATGGCTACACCTTC; CDR3: CASSSGQGYGYTF; V: TRBV6-6; size: -; D: TRBD1; J: TRBJ1-2
DNA: TGTGCCAGCAGCTTAAATCGGGGAAATGAAAAACTGTTTTTT; CDR3: CASSLNRGNEKLFF; V: TRBV11-2; size: few; D: -; J: TRBJ1-4
DNA: TGTGCCAGCAGCTTACTCAGCCAAGAGACCCAGTACTTC; CDR3: CASSLLSQETQYF; V: TRBV11-2; size: -; D: -; J: TRBJ2-5
DNA: TGTGCCAGCAGCCAAGAATTCGGCAGGGGTCGCCACGAGCAGTACTTC; CDR3: CASSQEFGRGRHEQYF; V: TRBV3-1/TRBV3-2; size: -; D: -; J: TRBJ2-7
DNA: TGTGCCATCCGCACAATCGGGGCGGGGCGCCTAGGCAATGAGCAGTTCTTC; CDR3: CAIRTIGAGRLGNEQFF; V: TRBV10-3; size: -; D: -; J: TRBJ2-1
DNA: TGTGCCACGGGAGGAGGGGGCACAGATACGCAGTATTTT; CDR3: CATGGGGTDTQYF; V: TRBV10-3; size: -; D: TRBD2; J: TRBJ2-3
DNA: TGCGCCAGCAGCTTGGGACAGGGGAGTTCACCCCTCCACTTT; CDR3: CASSLGQGSSPLHF; V: TRBV5-1; size: -; D: TRBD1; J: TRBJ1-6
DNA: TGTGCCAGCAGCTTACAGGGATTGAGCACAGATACGCAGTATTTT; CDR3: CASSLQGLSTDTQYF; V: TRBV7-2; size: -; D: -; J: TRBJ2-3
DNA: TGTGCCAGCTCACTATACTACGGACAGGGGGATGAAGATACGCAGTATTTT; CDR3: CASSLYYGQGDEDTQYF; V: TRBV18; size: -; D: TRBD1; J: TRBJ2-3
DNA: TGTGCCACCAGCAGAGATGGAACCCTAGGCTCCTACGAGCAGTACTTC; CDR3: CATSRDGTLGSYEQYF; V: TRBV15; size: -; D: -; J: TRBJ2-7
DNA: TGTGCCAGCAGTCTACTGTTTAGGGGCACTGAAGCTTTCTTT; CDR3: CASSLLFRGTEAFF; V: TRBV28; size: -; D: -; J: TRBJ1-1
DNA: TGCAGCGCTACGGACAGACTATATGGCTACACCTTC; CDR3: CSATDRLYGYTF; V: TRBV29-1; size: -; D: -; J: TRBJ1-2
DNA: TGTGCCAGCAGCTACGGACTGGGCACTGAAGCTTTCTTT; CDR3: CASSYGLGTEAFF; V: TRBV14; size: few; D: -; J: TRBJ1-1
DNA: TGTGCCAGCCAGGGTCAAGAGACCCAGTACTTC; CDR3: CASQGQETQYF; V: TRBV2; size: -; D: -; J: TRBJ2-5
DNA: TGTGCCAGCAGCAAGGGACTAGCGATGAGCACAGATACGCAGTATTTT; CDR3: CASSKGLAMSTDTQYF; V: TRBV9; size: once; D: TRBD2; J: TRBJ2-3
DNA: TGTGCCAGCACCCCCTTGAGAGAAGAGACCCAGTACTTC; CDR3: CASTPLREETQYF; V: TRBV12-3/TRBV12-4; size: -; D: -; J: TRBJ2-5
DNA: TGTGCCAGCAGCTTGGGGGGGCCCTCGGGTACAGATACGCAGTATTTT; CDR3: CASSLGGPSGTDTQYF; V: TRBV7-2; size: -; D: -; J: TRBJ2-3
DNA: TGTGCCAGCAGTTCTAACCCGACAGGGCTGGCTTTCTTT; CDR3: CASSSNPTGLAFF; V: TRBV27; size: -; D: TRBD1; J: TRBJ1-1
DNA: TGTGCCACCAGAGTTCGAGCAGGACTAGCGGGGGGCCATCATACGCAGTATTTT; CDR3: CATRVRAGLAGGHHTQYF; V: TRBV24-1; size: -; D: TRBD2; J: TRBJ2-3
DNA: TGCGCCAGCAGCCAAACTAGCGGGGGGTTCAACAATGAGCAGTTCTTC; CDR3: CASSQTSGGFNNEQFF; V: TRBV4-1; size: -; D: TRBD2; J: TRBJ2-1
DNA: TGTGCCAGCAGCCAAGCCGGGACAGGGGGAATGGACACTGAAGCTTTCTTT; CDR3: CASSQAGTGGMDTEAFF; V: TRBV14; size: -; D: TRBD1; J: TRBJ1-1
DNA: TGTGCCAGCAGCGCTCTCCCGGGACAAAACACCGGGGAGCTGTTTTTT; CDR3: CASSALPGQNTGELFF; V: TRBV7-2; size: -; D: -; J: TRBJ2-2
DNA: TGTGCCAGCAGGACAAACCACGAGCAGTACTTC; CDR3: CASRTNHEQYF; V: TRBV2; size: once; D: -; J: TRBJ2-7
DNA: TGTGCCAGCAGCTTTACGGGGGGGATGGGCACAGATACGCAGTATTTT; CDR3: CASSFTGGMGTDTQYF; V: TRBV11-2; size: -; D: TRBD2; J: TRBJ2-3
DNA: TGCGCCAGCAGTCTCAGCGGGGGGCCCGGTGAGCAGTTCTTC; CDR3: CASSLSGGPGEQFF; V: TRBV5-1; size: -; D: TRBD2; J: TRBJ2-1
DNA: TGTGCCAGCAGCCAAGACAGGGGGCTATCAAACTCTGGGGCCAACGTCCTGACTTTC; CDR3: CASSQDRGLSNSGANVLTF; V: TRBV4-2; size: -; D: TRBD1; J: TRBJ2-6
DNA: TGCGCCAGCAGCCAAATGCGGGACACTGAAGCTTTCTTT; CDR3: CASSQMRDTEAFF; V: TRBV5-1; size: -; D: -; J: TRBJ1-1
DNA: TGTGCCAGCAGTGATTTAGGGGTCGGACCAGTGGGGGAGCAGTACTTC; CDR3: CASSDLGVGPVGEQYF; V: TRBV2; size: -; D: -; J: TRBJ2-7
DNA: TGTGCCTGTACTTGGGGGCCCGCGAGGGAATTTTCACCCCTCCACTTT; CDR3: CACTWGPAREFSPLHF; V: TRBV30; size: -; D: -; J: TRBJ1-6
DNA: TGCAGCGTTGATGAGAGGAGGGCCTCCCGGAACACTGAAGCTTTCTTT; CDR3: CSVDERRASRNTEAFF; V: TRBV29-1; size: -; D: -; J: TRBJ1-1